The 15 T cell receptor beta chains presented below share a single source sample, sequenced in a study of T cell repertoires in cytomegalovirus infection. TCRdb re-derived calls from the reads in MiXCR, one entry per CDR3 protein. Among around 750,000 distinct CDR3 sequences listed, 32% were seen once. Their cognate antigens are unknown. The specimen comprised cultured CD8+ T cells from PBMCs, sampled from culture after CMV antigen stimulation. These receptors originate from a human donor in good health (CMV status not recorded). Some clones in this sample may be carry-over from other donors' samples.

The CDR3 DNA follows: TGTGCCAGCAGTTACACAGGGGTTAGCACAGATACGCAGTATTTT. Its translation is CASSYTGVSTDTQYF. The chain employs TRBV6-5 and TRBJ2-3; 7 nucleotides align to TRBD1. The CDR3 totals 15 residues. Germline V gives CDR1 MNHEY, CDR2 SVGAGI. V was pared by 2 bases and J by 0 bases, with 2 bases of the junction left unmatched.

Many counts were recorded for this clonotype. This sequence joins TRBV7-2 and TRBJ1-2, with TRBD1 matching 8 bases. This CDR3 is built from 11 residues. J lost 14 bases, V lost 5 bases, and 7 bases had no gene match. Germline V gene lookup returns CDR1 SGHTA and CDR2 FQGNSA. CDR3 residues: CASSPGTGLTF. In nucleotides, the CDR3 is TGTGCCAGCAGCCCCGGGACAGGCTTAACCTTC.

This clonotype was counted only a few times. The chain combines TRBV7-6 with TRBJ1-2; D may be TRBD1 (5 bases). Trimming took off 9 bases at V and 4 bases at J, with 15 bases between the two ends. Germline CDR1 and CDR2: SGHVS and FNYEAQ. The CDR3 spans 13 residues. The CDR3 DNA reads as TGTGCCAGTACGGCCGGGGGGGTCTATGGCTACACCTTC. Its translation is CASTAGGVYGYTF.

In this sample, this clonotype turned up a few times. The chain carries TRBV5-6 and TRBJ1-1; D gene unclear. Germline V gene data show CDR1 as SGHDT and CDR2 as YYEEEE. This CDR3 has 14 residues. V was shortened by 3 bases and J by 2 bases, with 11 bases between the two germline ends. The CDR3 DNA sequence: TGTGCCAGCAGCTGGGGTCCAGAAAACACTGAAGCTTTCTTT. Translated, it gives CASSWGPENTEAFF. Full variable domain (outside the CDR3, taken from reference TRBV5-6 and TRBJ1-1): DAGVTQSPTHLIKTRGQQVTLRCSPKSGHDTVSWYQQALGQGPQFIFQYYEEEERQRGNFPDRFSGHQFPNYSSELNVNALLLGDSALYLCASSWGPENTEAFFGQGTRLTVV.

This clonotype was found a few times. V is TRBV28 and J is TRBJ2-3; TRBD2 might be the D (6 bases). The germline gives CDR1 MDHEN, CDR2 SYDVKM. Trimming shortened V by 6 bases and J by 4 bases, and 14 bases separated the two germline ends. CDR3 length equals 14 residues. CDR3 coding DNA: TGTGCCAGCAGCTTGGGGGGTTTCGCAGATACGCAGTATTTT. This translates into CASSLGGFADTQYF.

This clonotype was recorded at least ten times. CDR3 protein: CASSLRGLAERETQYF. Here the CDR3 DNA reads TGTGCCAGCAGCTTAAGGGGACTAGCGGAACGGGAGACCCAGTACTTC. V gene TRBV7-8 combines with J gene TRBJ2-5; 11 bases match TRBD2. V trimming: 2 bases; J trimming: 5 bases; junction bases outside the gene matches: 7. The CDR3 is 16 amino acids. Germline assignment: CDR1 SGHVS and CDR2 FQNEAQ.

The CDR3 is CAIGGQGGLYEQYF. The CDR3 DNA reads TGTGCCATCGGCGGACAGGGGGGCCTGTACGAGCAGTACTTC. This chain links TRBV10-3 with TRBJ2-7; 10 positions agree with TRBD1. The CDR3 spans 14 residues. The J segment lost 4 bases and the V segment lost 8 bases, leaving 8 bases of the junction unmatched. CDR1 and CDR2 from the germline V gene are ENHRY and SYGVKD.

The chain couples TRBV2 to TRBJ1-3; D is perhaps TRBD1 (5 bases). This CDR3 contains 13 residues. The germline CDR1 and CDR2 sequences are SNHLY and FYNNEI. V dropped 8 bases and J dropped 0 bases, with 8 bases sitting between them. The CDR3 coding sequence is TGTGCCAGCGACAGTACCTCTGGAAACACCATATATTTT. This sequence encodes CASDSTSGNTIYF.

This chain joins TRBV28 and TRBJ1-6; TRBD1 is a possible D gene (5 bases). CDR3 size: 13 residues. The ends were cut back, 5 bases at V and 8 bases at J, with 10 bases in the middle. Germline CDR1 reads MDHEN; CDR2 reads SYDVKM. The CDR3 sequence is CASSPGSYSPLHF. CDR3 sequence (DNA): TGTGCCAGCAGTCCAGGGTCATATTCACCCCTCCACTTT. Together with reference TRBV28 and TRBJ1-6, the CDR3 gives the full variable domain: DVKVTQSSRYLVKRTGEKVFLECVQDMDHENMFWYRQDPGLGLRLIYFSYDVKMKEKGDIPEGYSVSREKKERFSLILESASTNQTSMYLCASSPGSYSPLHFGNGTRLTVT.

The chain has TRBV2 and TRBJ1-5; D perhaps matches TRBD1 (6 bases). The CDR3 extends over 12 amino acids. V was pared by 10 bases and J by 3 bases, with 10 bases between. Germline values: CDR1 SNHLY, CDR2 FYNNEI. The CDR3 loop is CAIGTFNQPQHF. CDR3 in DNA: TGTGCCATCGGGACATTCAATCAGCCCCAGCATTTT.

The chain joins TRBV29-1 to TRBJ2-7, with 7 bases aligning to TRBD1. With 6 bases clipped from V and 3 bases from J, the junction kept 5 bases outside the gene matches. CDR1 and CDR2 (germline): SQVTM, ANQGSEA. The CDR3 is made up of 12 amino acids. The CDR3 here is CSVADRDYEQYV. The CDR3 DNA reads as TGCAGCGTGGCCGACAGGGACTACGAGCAGTACGTC.

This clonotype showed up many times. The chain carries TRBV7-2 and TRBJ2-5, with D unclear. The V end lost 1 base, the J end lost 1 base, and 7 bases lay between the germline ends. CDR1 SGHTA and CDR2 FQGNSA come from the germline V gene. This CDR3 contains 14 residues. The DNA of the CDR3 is TGTGCCAGCAGCTTAGACAGCCTCCAAGAGACCCAGTACTTC. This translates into CASSLDSLQETQYF.

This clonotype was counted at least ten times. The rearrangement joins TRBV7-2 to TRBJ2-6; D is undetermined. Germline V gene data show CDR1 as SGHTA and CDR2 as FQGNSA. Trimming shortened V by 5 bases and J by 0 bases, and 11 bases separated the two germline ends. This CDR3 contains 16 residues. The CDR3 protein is CASSAAAGSGANVLTF. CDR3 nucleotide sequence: TGTGCCAGCAGCGCCGCGGCCGGCTCTGGGGCCAACGTCCTGACTTTC.

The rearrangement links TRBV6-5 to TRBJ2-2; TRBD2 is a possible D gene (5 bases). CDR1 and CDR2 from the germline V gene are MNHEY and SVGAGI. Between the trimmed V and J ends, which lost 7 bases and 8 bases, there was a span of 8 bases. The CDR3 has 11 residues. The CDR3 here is CASTEAGELFF. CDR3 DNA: TGTGCCAGCACGGAGGCGGGGGAGCTGTTTTTT.

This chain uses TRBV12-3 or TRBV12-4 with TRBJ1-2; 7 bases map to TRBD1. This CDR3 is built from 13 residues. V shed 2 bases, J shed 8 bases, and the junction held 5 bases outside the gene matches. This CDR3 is CASSLSGTEGYTF. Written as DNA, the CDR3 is TGTGCCAGCAGTTTAAGTGGGACAGAAGGCTACACCTTC.